This T cell receptor beta chain was captured in a study of regulatory T cells in long-lasting Graves disease. Time point noted: persistent/refractory GD, antithyroid drugs over 5 years with positive TRAb. Making the TCR library involved RNA that had been extracted from PBMCs. To make TCR beta libraries, researchers used iRepertoire HTBI primers and Arm-PCR of CDR3 regions. Using its own MiXCR run on the multiplex PCR reads, TCRdb lists one record per CDR3 protein. In the table there are around 500,000 distinct CDR3 sequences, 20% to 25% of which are singletons. This clonotype has ten or more counts. No antigen is known for it. Germline lookup yields CDR1 MDHEN and CDR2 SYDVKM. The CDR3 totals 13 residues. Between the trimmed V and J ends, which lost 3 bases and 2 bases, there was a span of 7 bases. Study observations and caveats: TRBV28, TRBJ1-2 and TRBJ2-5 were favored in persistent disease. Relative to new patients (roughly 970), persistent patients exhibited greater sharing of public clonotypes (2,741). Only a small sample size was used, which may have cut accuracy.

The TCR sequence derives from a female donor with Graves disease. The specimen was peripheral blood mononuclear cells (PBMCs), collected when the disease was refractory, from a patient treated with antithyroid drugs. V usage is TRBV28 and J usage is TRBJ1-2; tentatively, D is TRBD1 (6 bases). The DNA for the CDR3 is TGTGCCAGCAGTTTCGGACAGAACTATGGCTACACCTTC. It codes for CASSFGQNYGYTF.